This TCR beta chain came from a study of graft-versus-host responses after intestinal transplantation. Study summary: Recipients were given multivisceral, liver-intestinal, or isolated intestinal transplants. Every one of the recipients received anti-thymocyte globulin induction and afterwards took tacrolimus and steroids for three to four years.

Sequencing was performed with immunoSEQ multiplex PCR; in TCRdb, only in-frame clones are kept and a portion is missing. Of 60,000 or so clones listed, approximately 89% are singletons. As regards this clone: Its antigen is currently unknown.

Overall study findings and caveats: Maximum circulating GvH clone levels tracked with early post-transplant HvG decreases.

The germline V gene encodes CDR1 SNHLY and CDR2 FYNNEI. The CDR3 runs 15 residues. V was cut by 2 bases and J by 4 bases, with 11 bases left in between. The clonotype comes from a human patient who received an intestinal transplant, so some T cells may come from the graft donor. The gene calls are TRBV2 and TRBJ2-2, with D possibly matching TRBD1 (5 bases). Here the sequenced sample was PBMCs, taken 118 to 130 days after intestinal transplantation. CDR3 in DNA: TGTGCCAGCAGTGAAACCAGGGTGACCACCGGGGAGCTGTTTTTT. It yields the protein CASSETRVTTGELFF.